This TCR beta chain is drawn from a study of T cells in Graves' hyperthyroidism and ophthalmopathy. This CDR3 spans 12 amino acids. The ends were cut back, 7 bases at V and 5 bases at J, with 11 bases in the middle. CDR1 and CDR2 (germline): MGHDK, SYGVNS. Notes on the study in general: Ophthalmopathy was told apart from stable hyperthyroidism by a 13 V-J model. Ophthalmopathy was model-predicted a median about 6 months pre-onset. The blood repertoire included most of the expanded thyroid clonotypes above 0.001.

Over 18 months, lack of ophthalmopathy progression marked Graves' hyperthyroidism as stable. The investigators amplified TCR beta CDR3 regions from RNA transcripts. The HTBI primer set drove a first-round RT-PCR of the TCR CDR3. A single record per CDR3 protein comes from TCRdb applying MiXCR to the multiplex PCR reads. This table holds about 200,000 distinct CDR3 sequences, roughly 15% found once. This clonotype showed up many times. Its antigen is not identified. J is TRBJ2-5 and V is TRBV25-1, with D unclear. This sequence originates from a man in his fifties or sixties with Graves' hyperthyroidism. The sample taken for sequencing was blood. CDR3 nucleotide sequence: TGTGCCAGCAAGGGCGCGTCGGAGACCCAGTACTTC. Residues: CASKGASETQYF.